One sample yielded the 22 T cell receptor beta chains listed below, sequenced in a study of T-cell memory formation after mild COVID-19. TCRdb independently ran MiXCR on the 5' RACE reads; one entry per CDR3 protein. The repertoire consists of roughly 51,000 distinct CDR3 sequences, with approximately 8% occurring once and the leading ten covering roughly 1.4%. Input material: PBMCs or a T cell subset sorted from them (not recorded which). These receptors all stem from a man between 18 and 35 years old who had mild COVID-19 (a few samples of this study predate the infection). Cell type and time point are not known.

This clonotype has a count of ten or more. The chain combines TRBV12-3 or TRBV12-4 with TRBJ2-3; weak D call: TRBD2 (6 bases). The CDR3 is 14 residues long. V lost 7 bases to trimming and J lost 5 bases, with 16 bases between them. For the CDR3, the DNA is TGTGCCAGCACCCTTAACGGGGGAGAAGATACGCAGTATTTT. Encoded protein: CASTLNGGEDTQYF.

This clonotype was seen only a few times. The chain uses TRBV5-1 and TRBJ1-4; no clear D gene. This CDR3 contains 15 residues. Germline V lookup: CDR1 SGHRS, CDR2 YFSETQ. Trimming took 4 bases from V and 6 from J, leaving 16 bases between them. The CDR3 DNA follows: TGCGCCAGCAGCCTTATGGGGTCGCGGGATGAAAAACTGTTTTTT. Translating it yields CASSLMGSRDEKLFF.

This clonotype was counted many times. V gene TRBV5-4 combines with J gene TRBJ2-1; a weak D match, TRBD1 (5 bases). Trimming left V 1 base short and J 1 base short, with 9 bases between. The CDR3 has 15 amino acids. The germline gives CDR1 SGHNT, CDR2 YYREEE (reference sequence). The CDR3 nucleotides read TGTGCCAGCAGCTTGAGTCAGGGATCCTACAATGAGCAGTTCTTC. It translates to CASSLSQGSYNEQFF.

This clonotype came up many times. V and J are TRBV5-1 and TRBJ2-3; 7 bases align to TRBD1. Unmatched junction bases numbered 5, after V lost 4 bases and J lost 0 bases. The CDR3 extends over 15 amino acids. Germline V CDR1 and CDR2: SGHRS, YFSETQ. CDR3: CASSPGQLSTDTQYF. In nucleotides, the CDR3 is TGCGCCAGCAGCCCGGGACAGCTAAGCACAGATACGCAGTATTTT.

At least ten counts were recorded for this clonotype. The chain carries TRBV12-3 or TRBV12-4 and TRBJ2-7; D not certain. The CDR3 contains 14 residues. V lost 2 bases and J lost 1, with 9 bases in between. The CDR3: CASSLIGISYEQYF. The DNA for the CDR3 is TGTGCCAGCAGTTTAATAGGCATTTCCTACGAGCAGTACTTC.

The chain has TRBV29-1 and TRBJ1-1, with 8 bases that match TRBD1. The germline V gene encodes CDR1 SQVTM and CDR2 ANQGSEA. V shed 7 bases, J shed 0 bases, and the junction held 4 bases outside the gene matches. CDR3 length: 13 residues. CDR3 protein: CSATGQVNTEAFF. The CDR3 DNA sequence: TGCAGCGCCACGGGACAGGTGAACACTGAAGCTTTCTTT.

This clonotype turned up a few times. Written as DNA, the CDR3 is TGTGCCAGCAGCTTAGCTAACACCGACTATGGCTACACCTTC. Translation: CASSLANTDYGYTF. This chain joins TRBV7-2 and TRBJ1-2, with D hard to call. The V end was cut by 0 bases, the J end by 3 bases, with 8 bases between. This CDR3 comprises 14 residues. Germline CDR1 is SGHTA and CDR2 is FQGNSA.

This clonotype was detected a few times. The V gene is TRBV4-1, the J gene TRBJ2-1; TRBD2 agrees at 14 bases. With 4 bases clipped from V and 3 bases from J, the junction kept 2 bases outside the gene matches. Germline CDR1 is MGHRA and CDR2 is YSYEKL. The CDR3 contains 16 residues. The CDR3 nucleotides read TGCGCCAGCAGCCCCGGGACTAGCGGGGGCTACAATGAGCAGTTCTTC. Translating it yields CASSPGTSGGYNEQFF.

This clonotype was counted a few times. The CDR3 protein is CASSLAGTEEEGIQYF. The CDR3 DNA reads as TGTGCCAGCAGCTTGGCCGGTACGGAGGAGGAGGGCATTCAGTACTTC. The V gene is TRBV5-6, the J gene TRBJ2-4, with D possibly matching TRBD2 (6 bases). CDR1 is SGHDT, CDR2 YYEEEE, per germline. V was shortened by 0 bases and J by 9 bases, with 19 bases between the two germline ends. This CDR3 comprises 16 residues.

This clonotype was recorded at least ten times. The CDR3 loop is CASSLTGSTDTQYF. Written as DNA, the CDR3 is TGTGCCAGCAGCTTAACGGGGTCCACAGATACGCAGTATTTT. The chain links TRBV7-9 to TRBJ2-3, with TRBD2 as a possible D gene (5 bases). V lost 2 bases to trimming and J lost 2 bases, with 8 bases between them. The CDR3 covers 14 residues. The germline V gene encodes CDR1 SEHNR and CDR2 FQNEAQ (reference sequence).

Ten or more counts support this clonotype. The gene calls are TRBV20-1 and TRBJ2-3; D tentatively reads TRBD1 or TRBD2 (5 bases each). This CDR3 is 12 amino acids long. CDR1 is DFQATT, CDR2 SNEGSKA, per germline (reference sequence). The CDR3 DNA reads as TGCAGCCCTGGTGGGGGTAAAGATACGCAGTATTTT. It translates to CSPGGGKDTQYF.

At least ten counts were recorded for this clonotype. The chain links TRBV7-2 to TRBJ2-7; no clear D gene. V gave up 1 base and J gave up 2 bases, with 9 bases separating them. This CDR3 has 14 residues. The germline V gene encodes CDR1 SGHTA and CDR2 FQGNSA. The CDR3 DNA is TGTGCCAGCAGCTTAGGAGGCAGTACCTACGAGCAGTACTTC. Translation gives CASSLGGSTYEQYF.

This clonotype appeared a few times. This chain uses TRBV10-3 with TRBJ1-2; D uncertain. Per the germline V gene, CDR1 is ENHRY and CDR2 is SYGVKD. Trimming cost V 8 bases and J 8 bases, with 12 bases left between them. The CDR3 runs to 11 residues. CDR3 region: CAISRTGGYTF. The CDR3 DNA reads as TGTGCCATCTCAAGGACCGGGGGCTACACCTTC.

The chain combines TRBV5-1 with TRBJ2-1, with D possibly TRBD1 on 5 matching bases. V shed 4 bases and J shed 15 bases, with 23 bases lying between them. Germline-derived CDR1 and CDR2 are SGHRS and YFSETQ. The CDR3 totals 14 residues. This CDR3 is CASSPLGQGVERFF. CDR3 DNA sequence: TGCGCCAGCAGCCCCCTAGGGCAAGGGGTAGAGAGGTTCTTC.

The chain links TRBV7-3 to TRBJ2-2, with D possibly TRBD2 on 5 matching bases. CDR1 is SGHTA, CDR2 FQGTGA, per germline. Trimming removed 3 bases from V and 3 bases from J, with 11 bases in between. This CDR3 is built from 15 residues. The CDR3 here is CASSFNPGYTGELFF. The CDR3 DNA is TGTGCCAGCAGCTTTAATCCGGGGTACACCGGGGAGCTGTTTTTT. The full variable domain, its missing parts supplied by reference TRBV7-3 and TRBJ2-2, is GAGVSQTPSNKVTEKGKYVELRCDPISGHTALYWYRQSLGQGPEFLIYFQGTGAADDSGLPNDRFFAVRPEGSVSTLKIQRTERGDSAVYLCASSFNPGYTGELFFGEGSRLTVL.

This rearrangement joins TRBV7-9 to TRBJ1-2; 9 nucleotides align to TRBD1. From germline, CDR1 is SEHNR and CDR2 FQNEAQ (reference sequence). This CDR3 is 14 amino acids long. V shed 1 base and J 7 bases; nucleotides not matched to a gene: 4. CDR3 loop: CASSLDRGRGGYTF. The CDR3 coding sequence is TGTGCCAGCAGCTTAGACAGGGGGCGCGGTGGCTACACCTTC.

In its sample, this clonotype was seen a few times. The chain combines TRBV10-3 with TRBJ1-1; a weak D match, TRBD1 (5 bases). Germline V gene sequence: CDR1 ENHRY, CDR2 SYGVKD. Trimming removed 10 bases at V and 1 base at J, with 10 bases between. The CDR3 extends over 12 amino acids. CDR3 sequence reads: CATEDRNTEAFF. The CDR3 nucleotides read TGTGCCACCGAAGACAGGAACACTGAAGCTTTCTTT.

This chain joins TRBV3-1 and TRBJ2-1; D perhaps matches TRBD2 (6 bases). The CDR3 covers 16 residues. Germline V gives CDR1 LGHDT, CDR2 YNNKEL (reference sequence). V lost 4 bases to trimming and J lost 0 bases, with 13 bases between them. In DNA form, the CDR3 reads TGTGCCAGCAGCCGCGGGACTTCGAGCTCCTACAATGAGCAGTTCTTC. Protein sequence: CASSRGTSSSYNEQFF.

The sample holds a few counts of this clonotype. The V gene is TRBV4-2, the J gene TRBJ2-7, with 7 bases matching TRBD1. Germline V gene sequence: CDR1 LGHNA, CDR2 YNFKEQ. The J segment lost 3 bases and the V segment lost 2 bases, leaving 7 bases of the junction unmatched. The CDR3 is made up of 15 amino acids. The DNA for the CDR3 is TGTGCCAGCAGCCAAACTGGGCAGGGGGACTACGAGCAGTACGTC. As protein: CASSQTGQGDYEQYV.

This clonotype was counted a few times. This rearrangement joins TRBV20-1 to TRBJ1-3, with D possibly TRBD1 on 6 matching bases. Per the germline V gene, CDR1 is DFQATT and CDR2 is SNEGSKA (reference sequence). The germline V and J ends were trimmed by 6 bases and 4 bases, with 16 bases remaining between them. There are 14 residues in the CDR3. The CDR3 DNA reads TGCAGTGCCCCCCACTCAGGGGTCGGAAACACCATATATTTT. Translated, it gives CSAPHSGVGNTIYF.

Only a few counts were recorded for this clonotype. CDR3 sequence: CAIRSSGSENEKLFF. DNA for the CDR3: TGTGCCATCAGATCGTCGGGCTCCGAAAATGAAAAACTGTTTTTT. The chain has TRBV10-3 and TRBJ1-4; no clear D gene. The germline gives CDR1 ENHRY, CDR2 SYGVKD. The CDR3 consists of 15 residues. The V and J ends lost 6 bases and 5 bases respectively, with 16 bases between them.

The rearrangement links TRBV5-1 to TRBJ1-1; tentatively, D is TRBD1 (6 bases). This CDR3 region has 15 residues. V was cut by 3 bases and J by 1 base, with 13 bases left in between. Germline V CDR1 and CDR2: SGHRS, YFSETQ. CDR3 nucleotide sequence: TGCGCCAGCAGCTCCCGACAGGACCGGAACACTGAAGCTTTCTTT. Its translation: CASSSRQDRNTEAFF.